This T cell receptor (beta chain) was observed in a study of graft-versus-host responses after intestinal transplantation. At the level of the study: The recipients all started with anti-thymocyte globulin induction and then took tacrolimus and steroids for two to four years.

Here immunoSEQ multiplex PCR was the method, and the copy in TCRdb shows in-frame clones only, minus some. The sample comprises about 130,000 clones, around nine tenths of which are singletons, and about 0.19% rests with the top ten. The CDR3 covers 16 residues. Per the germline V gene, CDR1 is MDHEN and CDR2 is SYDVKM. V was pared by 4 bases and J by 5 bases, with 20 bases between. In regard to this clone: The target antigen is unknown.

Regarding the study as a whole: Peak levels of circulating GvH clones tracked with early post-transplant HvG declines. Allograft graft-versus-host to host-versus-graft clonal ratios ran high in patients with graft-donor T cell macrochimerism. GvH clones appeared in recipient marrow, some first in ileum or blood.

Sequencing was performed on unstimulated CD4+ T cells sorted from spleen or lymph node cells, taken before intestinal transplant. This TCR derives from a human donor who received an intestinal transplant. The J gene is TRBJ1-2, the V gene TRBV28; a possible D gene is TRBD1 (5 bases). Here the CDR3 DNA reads TGTGCCAGCAGTTCCGGAGAGAGAGGGGTAGCTTATGGCTACACCTTC. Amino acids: CASSSGERGVAYGYTF.